Below, 8 T cell receptor beta chains from the same sample are listed, as sequenced in a study of cytomegalovirus exposure and HLA in healthy donors. PCR primers comprised 60 Vbeta and 13 Jbeta primers. Clones were read by immunoSEQ multiplex PCR, and TCRdb kept only the in-frame ones, dropping some. The data contain roughly 150,000 clones, approximately 80% of them singletons. The material sequenced was PBMCs. Every receptor here comes from a woman between 35 and 50 years old in good health and CMV-seronegative.

This chain joins TRBV11-2 and TRBJ2-1; 7 bases align to TRBD1. Trimming cost V 5 bases and J 1 base; bases outside gene matches: 8. Germline V CDR1 and CDR2: SGHAT, FQNNGV. The CDR3 is 16 amino acids. Written as DNA, the CDR3 is TGTGCCAGCAGCCTAAGGGACAGCCAATCCTACAATGAGCAGTTCTTC. Encoded protein: CASSLRDSQSYNEQFF.

The count of this clone is one. The chain combines TRBV28 with TRBJ1-2; D is unresolved. Per germline, CDR1 MDHEN and CDR2 SYDVKM. V gave up 3 bases and J gave up 3 bases, with 14 bases separating them. This CDR3 has 15 residues. CDR3 loop: CASSFRPPEDYGYTF. CDR3 DNA: TGTGCCAGCAGTTTCCGACCCCCTGAGGACTATGGCTACACCTTC.

The rearrangement uses TRBV7-2 and TRBJ2-1; 12 nucleotides align to TRBD1. Trimming at V came to 6 bases and at J to 0 bases, leaving 9 bases not matched to a gene. The CDR3 spans 18 residues. The V gene's germline CDR1 is SGHTA and CDR2 FQGNSA. The CDR3 spells CASSPGQGAQSSYNEQFF. CDR3 coding DNA: TGTGCCAGCAGTCCGGGACAGGGGGCTCAAAGCTCCTACAATGAGCAGTTCTTC.

This CDR3 reads CASSLEGTDTYEQYF. The CDR3 DNA reads TGCGCCAGCAGCTTGGAAGGGACAGATACGTACGAGCAGTACTTC. V gene TRBV5-1 combines with J gene TRBJ2-5; 7 bases line up with TRBD1. The end of the DNA aligns better with TRBJ2-7, so the J call may be wrong. Germline CDR1 is SGHRS and CDR2 is YFSETQ. This CDR3 comprises 15 residues.

The J gene is TRBJ2-7, the V gene TRBV28; no reliable D call. The CDR3 loop spans 11 amino acids. The V gene lost 5 bases and the J gene lost 2 bases, with 4 bases spanning the gap. Germline CDR1 and CDR2: MDHEN and SYDVKM. CDR3 nucleotides: TGTGCCAGCAGTCGAGCCTACGAGCAGTACTTC. Protein sequence: CASSRAYEQYF.

This chain joins TRBV5-6 and TRBJ2-5, with 7 nucleotides matching TRBD1. CDR1 is SGHDT and CDR2 is YYEEEE in the germline V gene. The ends lost 4 bases at V and 0 bases at J; junction bases unmatched: 3. The CDR3 is 14 residues long. CDR3 DNA sequence: TGTGCCAGCAGCAAGGACAGGTACCAAGAGACCCAGTACTTC. Its protein product is CASSKDRYQETQYF.

The table lists this clone with a few counts. The chain links TRBV4-3 to TRBJ2-1; D might be TRBD1 (6 bases). The CDR3 runs to 14 residues. Germline CDR1 and CDR2: LGHNA and YSLEER. V was pared by 4 bases and J by 4 bases, with 11 bases between. The CDR3 here is CASSLGGGYNEQFF. The CDR3 DNA is TGCGCCAGCAGCCTTGGGGGCGGATACAATGAGCAGTTCTTC.

CDR3 sequence: CASSPGAGEAYEQYF. DNA of the CDR3: TGTGCCAGCTCACCGGGGGCAGGGGAAGCCTACGAGCAGTACTTC. The chain links TRBV18 to TRBJ2-7; maybe TRBD1 (6 bases). There are 15 residues in the CDR3. Germline-derived CDR1 and CDR2 are KGHSH and LQKENI. Trimming stripped 3 bases from V and 2 bases from J, with 14 bases between.